One and the same sample provided the 10 T cell receptor beta chains below, sequenced in a study of blood T cell repertoires in COVID-19. Repertoires were generated with immunoSEQ multiplex PCR, while TCRdb's copy carries only in-frame clones and drops some. Among over 100,000 clones, approximately 70% were seen once, and the ten largest hold 1.5% to 2%. Sequencing was performed on peripheral blood. Receptor source: a woman aged 70-85 years with acute or convalescent COVID-19.

The V call is TRBV30, the J call TRBJ1-3; 9 nucleotides line up with TRBD1. There are 16 residues in the CDR3. V dropped 5 bases and J dropped 2; count of bases not matched to a gene: 10. Germline CDR1 and CDR2: GTSNPN and SVGIG (reference sequence). The CDR3 reads CAWDGAGTGPGNTIYF. In nucleotides, the CDR3 is TGTGCCTGGGATGGGGCCGGGACAGGGCCTGGAAACACCATATATTTT.

The chain joins TRBV4-1 to TRBJ2-4, with D possibly TRBD2 on 5 matching bases. The CDR3 extends over 17 amino acids. The germline V gene encodes CDR1 MGHRA and CDR2 YSYEKL. Trimming took 1 base from V and 0 from J, leaving 13 bases between them. Here the CDR3 reads CASSQVWGEGAKNIQYF. DNA of the CDR3: TGCGCCAGCAGCCAAGTTTGGGGAGAGGGAGCCAAAAACATTCAGTACTTC.

Only one count was recorded for this clone. The chain employs TRBV19 and TRBJ1-1; the match to TRBD1 covers 7 bases. The CDR3 runs 14 residues. V gave up 5 bases and J gave up 1 base; unmatched junction bases: 4. Germline-derived CDR1 and CDR2 are LNHDA and SQIVND (reference sequence). This CDR3 is CASSPGQTNTEAFF. CDR3 nucleotides: TGTGCCAGTAGTCCGGGACAGACGAACACTGAAGCTTTCTTT.

This clone was found a few times. The rearrangement links TRBV6-5 to TRBJ2-5, with 8 bases aligning to TRBD1. Germline-derived CDR1 and CDR2 are MNHEY and SVGAGI. CDR3 size: 13 residues. The J segment lost 3 bases and the V segment lost 6 bases, leaving 3 bases of the junction unmatched. CDR3 DNA: TGTGCCAGCAGGAAGGACAGGGAAGAGACCCAGTACTTC. It encodes CASRKDREETQYF.

This clone occurred a few times. This chain uses TRBV14 with TRBJ2-1; D gene ambiguous. V lost 1 base and J lost 2, with 15 bases in between. The CDR3 has 17 amino acids. CDR1 and CDR2 from the germline V gene are SGHDN and FVKESK. CDR3 region: CASSQVMAVRPYNEQFF. CDR3 bases: TGTGCCAGCAGCCAAGTCATGGCGGTTCGTCCCTACAATGAGCAGTTCTTC.

This clone was seen more than once but under ten times. The V gene is TRBV19, the J gene TRBJ2-3; a possible D gene is TRBD2 (6 bases). Trimming removed 7 bases at V and 2 bases at J, with 16 bases between. Germline CDR1 reads LNHDA; CDR2 reads SQIVND (reference sequence). The CDR3 runs 15 residues. The CDR3 here is CASKLGDSTTDTQYF. CDR3 DNA sequence: TGTGCCAGTAAATTAGGGGACTCTACCACAGATACGCAGTATTTT.

V gene TRBV6-5 combines with J gene TRBJ2-7; 7 bases fit TRBD1. The CDR3 covers 15 residues. Germline loops: CDR1 MNHEY, CDR2 SVGAGI. After removal of 0 bases from V and 1 base from J, the junction contained 3 bases not matched to a gene. The CDR3 reads CASSYSETGSYEQYF. For the CDR3, the DNA is TGTGCCAGCAGTTACTCAGAGACAGGGTCCTACGAGCAGTACTTC.

Concerning this clone itself: This specimen includes other DNA sequences encoding the same CDR3. The chain couples TRBV6-1 to TRBJ1-5; 10 nucleotides line up with TRBD1. The CDR3 spans 16 residues. With 3 bases clipped from V and 5 bases from J, the junction kept 7 bases outside the gene matches. Germline loops: CDR1 MNHNS, CDR2 SASEGT. CDR3 bases: TGTGCCAGCAGTGATAGGACAGGGGGTTTTGATCAGCCCCAGCATTTT. This encodes CASSDRTGGFDQPQHF.

The chain employs TRBV29-1 and TRBJ2-7; 7 nucleotides align to TRBD1. The length of the CDR3 is 14 residues. With 0 bases clipped from V and 3 bases from J, the junction kept 5 bases outside the gene matches. Germline V CDR1 and CDR2: SQVTM, ANQGSEA. The CDR3 reads CSVEERGGDYEQYF. In DNA, the CDR3 is TGCAGCGTTGAAGAAAGAGGGGGCGACTACGAGCAGTACTTC.

The chain is built from TRBV2 and TRBJ1-5; D unclear. This CDR3 spans 13 amino acids. Germline loops: CDR1 SNHLY, CDR2 FYNNEI. The V end lost 7 bases, the J end lost 4 bases, and 11 bases lay between the germline ends. The CDR3 sequence: CASNYGENQPQHF. The CDR3 coding sequence is TGTGCCAGCAATTACGGGGAGAATCAGCCCCAGCATTTT.